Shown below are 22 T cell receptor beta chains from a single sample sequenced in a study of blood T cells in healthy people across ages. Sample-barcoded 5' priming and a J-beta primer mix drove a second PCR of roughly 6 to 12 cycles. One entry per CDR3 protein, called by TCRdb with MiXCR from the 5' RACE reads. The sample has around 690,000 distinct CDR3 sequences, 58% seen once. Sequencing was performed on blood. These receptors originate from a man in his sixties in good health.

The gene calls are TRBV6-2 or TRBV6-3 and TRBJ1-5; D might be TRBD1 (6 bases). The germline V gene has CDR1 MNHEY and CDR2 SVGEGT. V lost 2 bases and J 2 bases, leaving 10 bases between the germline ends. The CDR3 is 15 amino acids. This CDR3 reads CASSYDRRGNQPQHF. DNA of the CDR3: TGTGCCAGCAGTTACGACAGGAGGGGCAATCAGCCCCAGCATTTT.

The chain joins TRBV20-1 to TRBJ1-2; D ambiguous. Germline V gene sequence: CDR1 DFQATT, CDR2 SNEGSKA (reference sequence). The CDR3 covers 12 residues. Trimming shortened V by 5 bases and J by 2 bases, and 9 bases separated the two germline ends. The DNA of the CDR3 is TGCAGTGCTCCGGAAGGGAACTATGGCTACACCTTC. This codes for CSAPEGNYGYTF.

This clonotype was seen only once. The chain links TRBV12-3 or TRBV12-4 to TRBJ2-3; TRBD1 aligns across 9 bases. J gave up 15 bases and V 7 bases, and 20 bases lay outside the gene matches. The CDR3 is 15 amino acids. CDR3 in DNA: TGTGCCAGCAAATGGACAGGGGTGATGGCAGATGCGGAATATTTT. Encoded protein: CASKWTGVMADAEYF.

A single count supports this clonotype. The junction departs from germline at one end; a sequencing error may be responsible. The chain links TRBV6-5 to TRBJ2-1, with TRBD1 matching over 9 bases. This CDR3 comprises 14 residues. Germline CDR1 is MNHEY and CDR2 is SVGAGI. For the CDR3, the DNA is TGTGCCTGCAGGAGACAGGGGGTACACAATGAGCAGTTCTTC. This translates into CACRRQGVHNEQFF.

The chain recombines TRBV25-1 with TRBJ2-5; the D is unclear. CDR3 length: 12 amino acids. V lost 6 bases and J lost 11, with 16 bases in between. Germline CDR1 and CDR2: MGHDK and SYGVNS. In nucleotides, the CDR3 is TGTGCCAGCAGGAGTCCGGCAAACAAGCAGTACTTC. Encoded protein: CASRSPANKQYF. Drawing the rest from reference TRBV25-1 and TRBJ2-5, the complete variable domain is EADIYQTPRYLVIGTGKKITLECSQTMGHDKMYWYQQDPGMELHLIHYSYGVNSTEKGDLSSESTVSRIRTEHFPLTLESARPSHTSQYLCASRSPANKQYFGPGTRLLVL.

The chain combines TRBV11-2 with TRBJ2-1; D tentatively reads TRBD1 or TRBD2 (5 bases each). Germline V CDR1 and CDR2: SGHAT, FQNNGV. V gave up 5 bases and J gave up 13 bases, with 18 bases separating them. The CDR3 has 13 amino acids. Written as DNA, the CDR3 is TGTGCCAGCAGCCTGGGGGACCAAGAGACCCAGTTCTTC. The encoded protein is CASSLGDQETQFF.

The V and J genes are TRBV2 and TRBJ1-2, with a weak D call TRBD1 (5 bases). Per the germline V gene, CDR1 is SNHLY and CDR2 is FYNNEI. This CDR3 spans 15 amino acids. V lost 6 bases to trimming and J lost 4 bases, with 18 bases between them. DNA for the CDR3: TGTGCCAGCAGCCCAGGGTGGGGTTCATTCTATGGCTACACCTTC. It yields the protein CASSPGWGSFYGYTF.

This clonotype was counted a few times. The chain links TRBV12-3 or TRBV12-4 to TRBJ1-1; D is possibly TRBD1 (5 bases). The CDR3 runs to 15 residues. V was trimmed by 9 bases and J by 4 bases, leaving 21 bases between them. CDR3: CASSPSGSVSTEAFF. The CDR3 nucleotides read TGTGCCAGTAGCCCATCAGGGTCCGTTAGCACTGAAGCTTTCTTT.

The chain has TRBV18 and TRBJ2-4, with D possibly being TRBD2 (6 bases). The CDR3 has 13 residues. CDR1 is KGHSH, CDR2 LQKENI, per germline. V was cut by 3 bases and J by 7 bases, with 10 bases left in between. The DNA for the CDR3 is TGTGCCAGCTCACCCGGGGGAGTGAACATTCAGTACTTC. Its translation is CASSPGGVNIQYF.

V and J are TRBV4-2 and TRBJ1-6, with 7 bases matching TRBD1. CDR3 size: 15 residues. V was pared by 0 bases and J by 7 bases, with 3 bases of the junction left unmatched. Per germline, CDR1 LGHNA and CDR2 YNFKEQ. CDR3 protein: CASSQDAGGNSPLHF. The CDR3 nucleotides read TGTGCCAGCAGCCAAGATGCAGGGGGAAATTCACCCCTCCACTTT.

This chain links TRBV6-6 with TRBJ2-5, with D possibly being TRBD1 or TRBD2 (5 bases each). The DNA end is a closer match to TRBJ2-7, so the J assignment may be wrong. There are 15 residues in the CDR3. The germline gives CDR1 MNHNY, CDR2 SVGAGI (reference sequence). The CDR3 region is CASSYSPGGAYEQYF. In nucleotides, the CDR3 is TGTGCCAGCAGTTACTCCCCTGGGGGAGCCTACGAGCAGTACTTC.

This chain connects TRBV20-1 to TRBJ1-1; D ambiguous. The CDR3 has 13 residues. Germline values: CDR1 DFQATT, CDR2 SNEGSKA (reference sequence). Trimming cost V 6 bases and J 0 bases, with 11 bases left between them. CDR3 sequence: CSAEKEMNTEAFF. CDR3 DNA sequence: TGCAGTGCCGAGAAGGAAATGAACACTGAAGCTTTCTTT.

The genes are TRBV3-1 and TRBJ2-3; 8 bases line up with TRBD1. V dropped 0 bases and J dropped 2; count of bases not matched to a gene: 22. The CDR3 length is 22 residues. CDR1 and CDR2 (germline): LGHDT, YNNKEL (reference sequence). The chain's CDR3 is CASSQEFPRQGARPSDTDTQYF. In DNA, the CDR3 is TGTGCCAGCAGCCAAGAATTCCCCCGGCAGGGGGCACGGCCTAGCGACACAGATACGCAGTATTTT.

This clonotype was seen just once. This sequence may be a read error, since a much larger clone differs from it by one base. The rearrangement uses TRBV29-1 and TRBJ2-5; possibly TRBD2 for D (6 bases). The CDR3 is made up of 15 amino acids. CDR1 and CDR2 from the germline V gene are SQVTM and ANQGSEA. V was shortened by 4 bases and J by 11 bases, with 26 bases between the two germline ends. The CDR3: CSVAVPGPASDEQYF. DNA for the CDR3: TGCAGCGTTGCGGTACCCGGACCAGCTAGCGATGAGCAGTACTTC.

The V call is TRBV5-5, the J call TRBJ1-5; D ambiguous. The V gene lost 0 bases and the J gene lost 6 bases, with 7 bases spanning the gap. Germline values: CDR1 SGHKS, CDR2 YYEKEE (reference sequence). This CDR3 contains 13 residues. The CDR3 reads CASSLGGFQPQHF. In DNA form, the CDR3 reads TGTGCCAGCAGCTTGGGGGGATTTCAGCCCCAGCATTTT. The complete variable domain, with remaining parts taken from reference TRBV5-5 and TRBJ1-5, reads DAGVTQSPTHLIKTRGQQVTLRCSPISGHKSVSWYQQVLGQGPQFIFQYYEKEERGRGNFPDRFSARQFPNYSSELNVNALLLGDSALYLCASSLGGFQPQHFGDGTRLSIL.

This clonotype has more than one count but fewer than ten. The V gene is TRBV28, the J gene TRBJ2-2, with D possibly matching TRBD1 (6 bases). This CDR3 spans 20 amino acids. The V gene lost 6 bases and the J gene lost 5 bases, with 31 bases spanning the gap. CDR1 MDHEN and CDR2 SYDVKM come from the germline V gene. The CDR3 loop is CASRLLPGQLSQLGTGELFF. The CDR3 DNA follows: TGTGCCAGCAGACTTCTTCCGGGACAACTGTCGCAACTCGGGACCGGGGAGCTGTTTTTT.

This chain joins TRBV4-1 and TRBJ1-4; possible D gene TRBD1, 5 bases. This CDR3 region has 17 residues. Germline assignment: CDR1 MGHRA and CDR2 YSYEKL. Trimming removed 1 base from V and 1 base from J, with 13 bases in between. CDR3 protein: CASSQAPLGGTNEKLFF. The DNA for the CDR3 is TGCGCCAGCAGCCAAGCCCCACTTGGGGGAACTAATGAAAAACTGTTTTTT.

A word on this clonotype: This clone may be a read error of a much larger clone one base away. The CDR3 region has the DNA TGTGCCAGCAGCCCCGAGGACAGTTCAGCAGGTACGCAGTATTTT. Protein sequence: CASSPEDSSAGTQYF. J is TRBJ2-3 and V is TRBV4-2, with D perhaps TRBD1 (6 bases). V was pared by 4 bases and J by 8 bases, with 19 bases between. The CDR3 is 15 amino acids. Germline V gene sequence: CDR1 LGHNA, CDR2 YNFKEQ.

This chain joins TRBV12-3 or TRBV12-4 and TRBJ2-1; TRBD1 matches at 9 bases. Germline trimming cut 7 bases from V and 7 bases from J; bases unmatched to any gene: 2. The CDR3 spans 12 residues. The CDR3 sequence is CASNRGRNEQFF. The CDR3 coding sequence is TGTGCCAGCAACAGGGGGCGGAATGAGCAGTTCTTC.

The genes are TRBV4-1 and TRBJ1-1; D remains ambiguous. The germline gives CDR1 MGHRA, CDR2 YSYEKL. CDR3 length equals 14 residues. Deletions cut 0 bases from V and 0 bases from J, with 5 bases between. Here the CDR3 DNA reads TGCGCCAGCAGCCAAGACGGCCTGAACACTGAAGCTTTCTTT. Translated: CASSQDGLNTEAFF.

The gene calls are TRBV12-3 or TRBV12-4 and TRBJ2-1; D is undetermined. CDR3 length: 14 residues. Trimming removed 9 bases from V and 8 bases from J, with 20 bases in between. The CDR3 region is CASTLSSSRYEQFF. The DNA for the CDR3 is TGTGCCAGTACCCTCTCGAGTAGCCGCTATGAGCAGTTCTTC.

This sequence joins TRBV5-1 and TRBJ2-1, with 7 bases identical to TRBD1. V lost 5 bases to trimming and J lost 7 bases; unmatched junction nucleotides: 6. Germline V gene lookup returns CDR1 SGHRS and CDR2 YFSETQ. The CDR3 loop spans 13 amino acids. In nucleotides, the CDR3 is TGCGCCAGCAGATCCGGACAGGTGAATGAGCAGTTCTTC. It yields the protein CASRSGQVNEQFF.